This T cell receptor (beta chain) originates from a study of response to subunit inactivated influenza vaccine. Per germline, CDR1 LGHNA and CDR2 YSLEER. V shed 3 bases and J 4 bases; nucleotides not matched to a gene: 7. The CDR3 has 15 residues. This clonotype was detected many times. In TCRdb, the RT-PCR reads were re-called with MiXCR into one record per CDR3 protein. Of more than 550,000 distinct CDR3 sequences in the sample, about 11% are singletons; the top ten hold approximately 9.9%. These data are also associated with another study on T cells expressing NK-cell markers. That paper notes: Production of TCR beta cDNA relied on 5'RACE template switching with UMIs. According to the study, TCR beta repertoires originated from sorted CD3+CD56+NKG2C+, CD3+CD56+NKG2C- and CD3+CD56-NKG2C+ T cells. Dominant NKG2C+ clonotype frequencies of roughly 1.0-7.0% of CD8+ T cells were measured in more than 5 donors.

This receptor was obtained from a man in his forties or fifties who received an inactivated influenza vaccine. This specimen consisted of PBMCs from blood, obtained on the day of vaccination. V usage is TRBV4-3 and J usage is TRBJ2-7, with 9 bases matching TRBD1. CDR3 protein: CASSQGTGSRYEQYF. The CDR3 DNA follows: TGCGCCAGCAGCCAGGGGACAGGGTCCAGGTACGAGCAGTACTTC.